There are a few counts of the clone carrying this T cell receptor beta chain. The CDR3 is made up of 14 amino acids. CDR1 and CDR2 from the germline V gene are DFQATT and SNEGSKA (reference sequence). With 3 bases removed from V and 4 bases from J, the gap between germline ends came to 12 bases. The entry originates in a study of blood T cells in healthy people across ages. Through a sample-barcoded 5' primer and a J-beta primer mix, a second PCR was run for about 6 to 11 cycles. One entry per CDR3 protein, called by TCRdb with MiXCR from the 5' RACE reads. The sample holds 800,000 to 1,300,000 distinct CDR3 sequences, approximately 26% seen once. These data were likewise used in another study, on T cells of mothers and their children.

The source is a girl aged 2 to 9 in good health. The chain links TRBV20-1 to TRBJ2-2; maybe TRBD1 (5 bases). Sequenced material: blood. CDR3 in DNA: TGCAGTGCTAGGCCCGGACACCCCACCGGGGAGCTGTTTTTT. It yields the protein CSARPGHPTGELFF.